This section outlines one T cell receptor (beta chain) sequence together with its context. As for time point: healthy volunteer bleed at 2 weeks. Unfractionated whole blood yielded total RNA. The data stem from a study of human T cells and chemical hapten exposure. V lost 5 bases, J lost 7 bases, and 14 bases stayed unmatched. The V gene's germline CDR1 is MDHEN and CDR2 SYDVKM. The CDR3 consists of 17 residues. One entry per CDR3 protein results from TCRdb running MiXCR on the RACE reads. This table holds some 93,000 distinct CDR3 sequences, just under 9% found once. This sequence originates from a female donor in good health. Some clones in this sample may be carry-over from other donors' samples. The genes are TRBV28 and TRBJ2-1, with 10 bases identical to TRBD2. Sequencing input: whole blood. CDR3 nucleotides: TGTGCCAGCAGTCCAATCGCTCTAGCGGGAGCGCAAAATGAGCAGTTCTTC. Protein product: CASSPIALAGAQNEQFF.